The 27 T cell receptor beta chains below come from one sample, sequenced in a study of response to subunit inactivated influenza vaccine. TCRdb reprocessed the RT-PCR reads with MiXCR, giving one entry per CDR3 protein. The data show roughly 790,000 distinct CDR3 sequences, with 21% seen just once and about a tenth held by the top ten. The material was PBMCs from blood, obtained about 5 days after vaccination. Receptors were obtained from a man aged 50-60 years who received an inactivated influenza vaccine.

The chain has TRBV7-2 and TRBJ2-7; D possibly corresponds to TRBD2 (6 bases). V was pared by 2 bases and J by 2 bases, with 16 bases between. Germline lookup yields CDR1 SGHTA and CDR2 FQGNSA. The CDR3 totals 16 residues. CDR3 sequence (DNA): TGTGCCAGCAGCTTAATTGGAGGGCGGGACCCCTACGAGCAGTACTTC. This encodes CASSLIGGRDPYEQYF.

This clonotype was detected only a few times. V is TRBV7-9 and J is TRBJ1-2; D uncertain. V dropped 2 bases and J dropped 8 bases, with 12 bases sitting between them. This CDR3 is built from 13 residues. Germline lookup yields CDR1 SEHNR and CDR2 FQNEAQ (reference sequence). As DNA, the CDR3 is TGTGCCAGCAGCTTATTATCAGGATCCGGCTACACCTTC. It encodes CASSLLSGSGYTF.

The rearrangement links TRBV24-1 to TRBJ2-6; D unresolved. CDR1 and CDR2 (germline): KGHDR, SFDVKD. Trimming took 5 bases from V and 2 from J, leaving 15 bases between them. The CDR3 extends over 17 amino acids. CDR3 bases: TGTGCCACCAGTGGTGTAGGAAGCTTGCCTGGGGCCAACGTCCTGACTTTC. It translates to CATSGVGSLPGANVLTF.

This clonotype showed up many times. The chain employs TRBV7-9 and TRBJ2-3, with 12 bases fitting TRBD2. With V trimmed by 6 bases and J by 6 bases, 4 bases remained unmatched. CDR1 and CDR2 from the germline V gene are SEHNR and FQNEAQ (reference sequence). The CDR3 runs to 14 residues. CDR3 nucleotides: TGTGCCAGCAGAGGAGGGACTAGCGGGGATACGCAGTATTTT. It translates to CASRGGTSGDTQYF.

The chain joins TRBV7-6 to TRBJ2-3, with D perhaps assigned TRBD1 or TRBD2 (5 bases each). This CDR3 region has 15 residues. Trimming pared 4 bases from V and 2 bases from J, leaving 13 bases between. Looked up from germline, CDR1 is SGHVS and CDR2 is FNYEAQ. CDR3 sequence reads: CASSSRTGLTDTQYF. The DNA for the CDR3 is TGTGCCAGCAGCTCCCGGACGGGGCTCACAGATACGCAGTATTTT.

This clonotype showed up just a few times. V usage is TRBV7-9 and J usage is TRBJ2-7, with 7 bases identical to TRBD1. Germline loops: CDR1 SEHNR, CDR2 FQNEAQ (reference sequence). This CDR3 is built from 15 residues. J was trimmed by 6 bases and V by 2 bases; bases with no gene match: 10. The CDR3 sequence is CASSLWGETGIEQYF. In DNA, the CDR3 is TGTGCCAGCAGCTTATGGGGAGAGACAGGGATCGAGCAGTACTTC.

This clonotype was seen a handful of times. This rearrangement joins TRBV29-1 to TRBJ2-7, with D possibly matching TRBD2 (6 bases). Germline values: CDR1 SQVTM, CDR2 ANQGSEA. The ends were cut back, 7 bases at V and 3 bases at J, with 16 bases in the middle. The CDR3 runs 13 residues. In DNA form, the CDR3 reads TGCAGCGCCAGCGGGCGGACCCACTACGAGCAGTACTTC. This sequence encodes CSASGRTHYEQYF.

The genes are TRBV3-1 and TRBJ1-4; 8 nucleotides match TRBD1. Per the germline V gene, CDR1 is LGHDT and CDR2 is YNNKEL (reference sequence). V was clipped by 3 bases and J by 7 bases; unmatched bases: 7. This CDR3 has 15 residues. Written as DNA, the CDR3 is TGTGCCAGCAGCCAGATGACAGGGGCAGGTGAAAAACTGTTTTTT. Protein sequence: CASSQMTGAGEKLFF.

CDR3 amino acids: CASSPTPGRGNEKLFF. The CDR3 nucleotides are TGTGCCAGCAGCCCAACCCCTGGCAGGGGTAATGAAAAACTGTTTTTT. The V and J genes are TRBV7-9 and TRBJ1-4; TRBD1 might be the D (6 bases). This CDR3 contains 16 residues. Germline V CDR1 and CDR2: SEHNR, FQNEAQ (reference sequence). Trimming took off 5 bases at V and 4 bases at J, with 17 bases between the two ends. The whole variable domain, remainder taken from reference TRBV7-9 and TRBJ1-4, is DTGVSQNPRHKITKRGQNVTFRCDPISEHNRLYWYRQTLGQGPEFLTYFQNEAQLEKSRLLSDRFSAERPKGSFSTLEIQRTEQGDSAMYLCASSPTPGRGNEKLFFGSGTQLSVL.

This clonotype was recorded at least ten times. The rearrangement uses TRBV29-1 and TRBJ2-1; tentatively, D is TRBD1 or TRBD2 (5 bases each). Germline loops: CDR1 SQVTM, CDR2 ANQGSEA. Trimming pared 7 bases from V and 8 bases from J, leaving 15 bases between. The CDR3 spans 12 residues. CDR3 sequence (DNA): TGCAGCGCCGGGGACCCAGACTATGAGCAGTTCTTC. Protein sequence: CSAGDPDYEQFF.

The chain carries TRBV7-2 and TRBJ2-1; D unresolved. The CDR3 consists of 11 residues. The V gene lost 2 bases and the J gene lost 12 bases, with 8 bases spanning the gap. CDR1 is SGHTA and CDR2 is FQGNSA in the germline V gene. In DNA form, the CDR3 reads TGTGCCAGCAGCTTAACACGAGCGCAGTTCTTC. Its translation: CASSLTRAQFF.

This sequence joins TRBV20-1 and TRBJ2-2; 12 bases map to TRBD2. CDR1 and CDR2 from the germline V gene are DFQATT and SNEGSKA (reference sequence). The CDR3 totals 17 residues. V was pared by 0 bases and J by 3 bases, with 5 bases of the junction left unmatched. The CDR3 nucleotides read TGCAGTGCTAGAGACCGCGGACTAGCGGGATACACCGGGGAGCTGTTTTTT. Translation: CSARDRGLAGYTGELFF.

This clonotype has only a few counts. The chain uses TRBV28 and TRBJ2-5, with 9 bases lining up with TRBD2. CDR1 and CDR2 from the germline V gene are MDHEN and SYDVKM. The CDR3 spans 15 residues. V shed 5 bases and J 4 bases; nucleotides not matched to a gene: 8. The CDR3: CASSILAGVGETQYF. DNA of the CDR3: TGTGCCAGCAGTATATTAGCGGGAGTAGGAGAGACCCAGTACTTC. Supplemented by reference TRBV28 and TRBJ2-5, the full variable domain reads DVKVTQSSRYLVKRTGEKVFLECVQDMDHENMFWYRQDPGLGLRLIYFSYDVKMKEKGDIPEGYSVSREKKERFSLILESASTNQTSMYLCASSILAGVGETQYFGPGTRLLVL.

This clonotype appeared a single time. A junction boundary mismatches the germline segment, possibly from a read error. V is TRBV6-1 and J is TRBJ2-3; 10 positions agree with TRBD1. Germline values: CDR1 MNHNS, CDR2 SASEGT. The CDR3 spans 13 residues. DNA of the CDR3: TGTGCCAGCAGTACCGGGACAGGGGATACGGAGTATTTT. Its translation is CASSTGTGDTEYF.

The sample holds a few counts of this clonotype. This chain uses TRBV7-2 with TRBJ2-1; D unclear. Germline V lookup: CDR1 SGHTA, CDR2 FQGNSA. Deletions cut 2 bases from V and 3 bases from J, with 8 bases between. CDR3 length: 14 amino acids. This CDR3 reads CASSLLTNYNEQFF. CDR3 sequence (DNA): TGTGCCAGCAGCTTATTGACAAACTACAATGAGCAGTTCTTC. Based on the CDR3 plus reference TRBV7-2 and TRBJ2-1, the full variable domain is GAGVSQSPSNKVTEKGKDVELRCDPISGHTALYWYRQSLGQGLEFLIYFQGNSAPDKSGLPSDRFSAERTGGSVSTLTIQRTQQEDSAVYLCASSLLTNYNEQFFGPGTRLTVL.

The chain carries TRBV4-2 and TRBJ2-1; the match to TRBD2 covers 13 bases. Germline trimming cut 4 bases from V and 0 bases from J; bases unmatched to any gene: 12. CDR1 is LGHNA and CDR2 is YNFKEQ in the germline V gene. The CDR3 covers 20 residues. CDR3 DNA sequence: TGTGCCAGCAGCCTAGGGGAGGGGACTAGCGGGGTAGGCTCCTACAATGAGCAGTTCTTC. Translation gives CASSLGEGTSGVGSYNEQFF.

This chain joins TRBV28 and TRBJ1-2, with a tentative D call TRBD1 (6 bases). The CDR3 runs to 14 residues. V was clipped by 1 base and J by 4 bases, with 10 bases between them. Germline CDR1 and CDR2: MDHEN and SYDVKM. CDR3 coding DNA: TGTGCCAGCAGTTTATCAGGGGCTCTCTATGGCTACACCTTC. This gives the protein CASSLSGALYGYTF.

V gene TRBV24-1 combines with J gene TRBJ2-1; TRBD2 matches 14 bases. The CDR3 covers 15 residues. CDR1 and CDR2 from the germline V gene are KGHDR and SFDVKD. The junction had 9 bases not matched to a gene; V was cut back by 9 bases and J by 9 bases. CDR3: CATASGTSGGFEQFF. The CDR3 nucleotides are TGTGCCACCGCCTCGGGGACTAGCGGGGGTTTTGAGCAGTTCTTC.

This clonotype has a count of ten or more. The genes are TRBV20-1 and TRBJ2-7, with 7 bases lining up with TRBD2. V trimming: 2 bases; J trimming: 0 bases; junction bases outside the gene matches: 4. Germline V lookup: CDR1 DFQATT, CDR2 SNEGSKA (reference sequence). This CDR3 spans 14 amino acids. CDR3 protein: CSARSGDGSYEQYF. The CDR3 bases are TGCAGTGCTAGAAGCGGGGACGGCTCCTACGAGCAGTACTTC.

V is TRBV6-2 or TRBV6-3 and J is TRBJ1-6, with D tentatively TRBD1 (5 bases). This CDR3 contains 14 residues. The germline CDR1 and CDR2 sequences are MNHEY and SVGEGT. V was trimmed by 8 bases and J by 5 bases, leaving 13 bases between them. The CDR3 is CASCRGRNNSPLHF. The CDR3 bases are TGTGCCAGCTGCCGGGGCAGGAATAATTCACCCCTCCACTTT.

This clonotype has ten or more counts. The V and J genes are TRBV5-5 and TRBJ2-1; D is perhaps TRBD2 (6 bases). The CDR3 totals 15 residues. Trimming left V 2 bases short and J 1 base short, with 10 bases between. Per germline, CDR1 SGHKS and CDR2 YYEKEE (reference sequence). As DNA, the CDR3 is TGTGCCAGCAGCTTAAGCGGGTTATCCTACAATGAGCAGTTCTTC. Protein product: CASSLSGLSYNEQFF. The full variable domain, with the rest looked up from reference TRBV5-5 and TRBJ2-1, is DAGVTQSPTHLIKTRGQQVTLRCSPISGHKSVSWYQQVLGQGPQFIFQYYEKEERGRGNFPDRFSARQFPNYSSELNVNALLLGDSALYLCASSLSGLSYNEQFFGPGTRLTVL.

This clonotype was seen only a few times. The DNA for the CDR3 is TGTGCCAGCTCACCCACTCCCGGGGATACGCAGTATTTT. It is translated as CASSPTPGDTQYF. J is TRBJ2-3 and V is TRBV18; D remains unclear. This CDR3 contains 13 residues. Germline CDR1 reads KGHSH; CDR2 reads LQKENI. V was trimmed by 3 bases and J by 6 bases, leaving 10 bases between them.

The sample holds a few counts of this clonotype. The genes are TRBV20-1 and TRBJ2-5; D may be TRBD1 or TRBD2 (6 bases each). This CDR3 comprises 16 residues. Germline lookup yields CDR1 DFQATT and CDR2 SNEGSKA (reference sequence). Trimming stripped 0 bases from V and 4 bases from J, with 18 bases between. The CDR3 bases are TGCAGTGCTAGAGATTCGGGGGCCCAAAAGGGAGAGACCCAGTACTTC. Encoded protein: CSARDSGAQKGETQYF.

This clonotype was detected a few times. V and J are TRBV29-1 and TRBJ2-3, with TRBD1 matching 11 bases. Germline values: CDR1 SQVTM, CDR2 ANQGSEA. CDR3 length equals 16 residues. Losses at the gene ends were 0 bases for V and 6 bases for J; bases not matched to a gene: 8. The CDR3 protein is CSVEDRTGGAWDTQYF. CDR3 bases: TGCAGCGTTGAAGATCGGACAGGGGGCGCCTGGGATACGCAGTATTTT.

The V gene is TRBV10-3, the J gene TRBJ2-7; D not certain. The CDR3 sequence is 14 residues long. Trimming took 4 bases from V and 0 from J, leaving 10 bases between them. The germline gives CDR1 ENHRY, CDR2 SYGVKD. CDR3 DNA: TGTGCCATCAGTGTTAGCCATAACTCCTACGAGCAGTACTTC. Amino acids: CAISVSHNSYEQYF.

This clonotype was observed at least ten times. V and J are TRBV4-3 and TRBJ1-2; D unresolved. This CDR3 spans 14 amino acids. Germline V gene lookup returns CDR1 LGHNA and CDR2 YSLEER. V was shortened by 0 bases and J by 2 bases, with 7 bases between the two germline ends. CDR3 sequence reads: CASSQDLGNYGYTF. In DNA, the CDR3 is TGCGCCAGCAGCCAAGATCTGGGAAACTATGGCTACACCTTC.

The chain employs TRBV28 and TRBJ2-3; TRBD1 matches at 8 bases. V shed 4 bases and J 7 bases; nucleotides not matched to a gene: 4. CDR3 length: 13 residues. Germline V gene sequence: CDR1 MDHEN, CDR2 SYDVKM. CDR3 loop: CASSWTGSNTQYF. CDR3 coding DNA: TGTGCCAGCAGTTGGACAGGGTCGAATACGCAGTATTTT.